Listed here are 15 T cell receptor beta chains from one sample, sequenced in a study of OX40 agonist ivuxolimab in advanced cancers. The protocol was immunoSEQ multiplex PCR, while the TCRdb copy is restricted to in-frame clones and leaves out a portion. Of tens of thousands of clones listed, more than 70% are singletons. The sequencing used CD4+ or CD8+ T cells sorted from blood, collected in a trial of the OX40 agonist ivuxolimab. Receptors originate from an adult with an advanced solid tumor such as melanoma, head and neck, liver or kidney cancer.

This sequence joins TRBV7-3 and TRBJ2-7; D remains ambiguous. Germline V CDR1 and CDR2: SGHTA, FQGTGA. V was clipped by 4 bases and J by 3 bases, with 7 bases between them. The CDR3 is made up of 12 amino acids. DNA for the CDR3: TGTGCCAGCAGCTCTAACGGCTACGAGCAGTACTTC. This translates into CASSSNGYEQYF.

The chain employs TRBV5-4 and TRBJ2-7; 12 positions agree with TRBD1. Germline trimming cut 3 bases from V and 5 bases from J; bases unmatched to any gene: 3. The germline V gene encodes CDR1 SGHNT and CDR2 YYREEE (reference sequence). This CDR3 has 14 residues. DNA for the CDR3: TGTGCCAGCAGCTCCGGGACAGGGGGCGACGAGCAGTACTTC. Its translation is CASSSGTGGDEQYF.

The gene calls are TRBV29-1 and TRBJ2-2; TRBD1 matches at 8 bases. The germline V gene encodes CDR1 SQVTM and CDR2 ANQGSEA. With V trimmed by 7 bases and J by 2 bases, 6 bases remained unmatched. This CDR3 is 14 amino acids long. DNA of the CDR3: TGCAGCGGGAGACAGGGGTTCAACACCGGGGAGCTGTTTTTT. Protein: CSGRQGFNTGELFF.

For the CDR3, the DNA is TGTGCCGTACAGGGTAGCACAGATACGCAGTATTTT. Amino acid sequence: CAVQGSTDTQYF. This chain links TRBV2 with TRBJ2-3; D is perhaps TRBD1 (6 bases). CDR1 is SNHLY, CDR2 FYNNEI, per germline. This CDR3 contains 12 residues. The ends were cut back, 11 bases at V and 0 bases at J, with 9 bases in the middle. The full variable domain, in which reference TRBV2 and TRBJ2-3 provide the parts outside the CDR3, is EPEVTQTPSHQVTQMGQEVILRCVPISNHLYFYWYRQILGQKVEFLVSFYNNEISEKSEIFDDQFSVERPDGSNFTLKIRSTKLEDSAMYFCAVQGSTDTQYFGPGTRLTVL.

The rearrangement uses TRBV13 and TRBJ2-7; no definite D call. Germline V gene sequence: CDR1 PRHDT, CDR2 FYEKMQ (reference sequence). The V end lost 5 bases, the J end lost 4 bases, and 9 bases lay between the germline ends. The CDR3 has 12 amino acids. CDR3 protein: CASSPSRYEQYF. Written as DNA, the CDR3 is TGTGCCAGCAGCCCGTCACGGTACGAGCAGTACTTC.

The sample holds one count of this clone. The chain is built from TRBV29-1 and TRBJ2-5, with 8 bases lining up with TRBD1. CDR1 is SQVTM and CDR2 is ANQGSEA in the germline V gene. The V segment lost 1 base and the J segment 4 bases; nucleotides outside the gene matches: 8. There are 15 residues in the CDR3. The CDR3 region is CSVEGVQGARETQYF. The CDR3 nucleotides read TGCAGCGTTGAAGGGGTGCAGGGGGCGAGAGAGACCCAGTACTTC.

The CDR3 is CASSRRMGGGDTQYF. DNA of the CDR3: TGTGCCAGCAGCCGGAGGATGGGGGGAGGGGATACGCAGTATTTT. J is TRBJ2-3 and V is TRBV5-4; the match to TRBD2 covers 7 bases. CDR3 length: 15 residues. The ends lost 4 bases at V and 6 bases at J; junction bases unmatched: 11. The germline gives CDR1 SGHNT, CDR2 YYREEE (reference sequence). The whole variable domain, filled in from reference TRBV5-4 and TRBJ2-3, reads ETGVTQSPTHLIKTRGQQVTLRCSSQSGHNTVSWYQQALGQGPQFIFQYYREEENGRGNFPPRFSGLQFPNYSSELNVNALELDDSALYLCASSRRMGGGDTQYFGPGTRLTVL.

The chain's CDR3 is CASSPGTGSDYGYTF. The CDR3 nucleotides are TGTGCCAGCTCCCCCGGGACAGGCAGCGACTATGGCTACACCTTC. J is TRBJ1-2 and V is TRBV18, with 8 bases that match TRBD1. V was clipped by 6 bases and J by 3 bases; unmatched bases: 9. CDR1 KGHSH and CDR2 LQKENI come from the germline V gene. This CDR3 has 15 amino acids.

This clone appeared a few times. The gene calls are TRBV15 and TRBJ2-7; 9 positions match TRBD1. The CDR3 totals 15 residues. Germline V gives CDR1 LNHNV, CDR2 YYDKDF (reference sequence). Trimming removed 7 bases from V and 3 bases from J; junction bases left unmatched: 10. The CDR3 bases are TGTGCCACCACCCAGGGAGGGACAGGGCGCTACGAGCAGTACTTC. Translation gives CATTQGGTGRYEQYF.

This CDR3 reads CASSTPGPEQFF. DNA of the CDR3: TGTGCCAGCAGCACGCCGGGACCGGAGCAGTTCTTC. V usage is TRBV7-3 and J usage is TRBJ2-1; D may match TRBD1 or TRBD2 (5 bases each). This CDR3 has 12 amino acids. V lost 5 bases and J lost 10, with 12 bases in between. Per the germline V gene, CDR1 is SGHTA and CDR2 is FQGTGA.

This clone occurred once. One end of the junction does not line up with germline, which may come from a read error. The chain uses TRBV18 and TRBJ2-7, with D uncertain. Germline-derived CDR1 and CDR2 are KGHSH and LQKENI. CDR3 length: 12 residues. DNA of the CDR3: TGTGCCAGCTCACCACAACCGGCCAGCCCCCTTTTC. Translating it yields CASSPQPASPLF. The variable domain in full, completed from reference TRBV18 and TRBJ2-7, reads NAGVMQNPRHLVRRRGQEARLRCSPMKGHSHVYWYRQLPEEGLKFMVYLQKENIIDESGMPKERFSAEFPKEGPSILRIQQVVRGDSAAYFCASSPQPASPLFGPGTRLTVT.

The V call is TRBV7-2, the J call TRBJ2-3; D is possibly TRBD2 (6 bases). The CDR3 extends over 16 amino acids. Per the germline V gene, CDR1 is SGHTA and CDR2 is FQGNSA. V was trimmed by 3 bases and J by 1 base, leaving 14 bases between them. The CDR3 nucleotides read TGTGCCAGCAGCTTTAATTTATGGGGGGGCACAGATACGCAGTATTTT. Translation: CASSFNLWGGTDTQYF.

This clone was recorded once. J is TRBJ2-2 and V is TRBV19; TRBD2 is a possible D gene (5 bases). The V end lost 5 bases, the J end lost 3 bases, and 13 bases lay between the germline ends. The CDR3 has 15 residues. The germline CDR1 and CDR2 sequences are LNHDA and SQIVND (reference sequence). CDR3: CASSWARRDTGELFF. CDR3 sequence (DNA): TGTGCCAGTAGTTGGGCCAGGCGGGACACCGGGGAGCTGTTTTTT. Full variable domain (missing parts from reference TRBV19 and TRBJ2-2): DGGITQSPKYLFRKEGQNVTLSCEQNLNHDAMYWYRQDPGQGLRLIYYSQIVNDFQKGDIAEGYSVSREKKESFPLTVTSAQKNPTAFYLCASSWARRDTGELFFGEGSRLTVL.

The V gene is TRBV2, the J gene TRBJ1-2; no clear D. Germline CDR1 is SNHLY and CDR2 is FYNNEI. Trimming cost V 4 bases and J 3 bases, with 6 bases left between them. The CDR3 contains 12 residues. DNA of the CDR3: TGTGCCAGCAGTGGGTTCCACTATGGCTACACCTTC. It translates to CASSGFHYGYTF.

The gene calls are TRBV6-1 and TRBJ2-5; D unclear. The length of the CDR3 is 14 residues. V was pared by 4 bases and J by 1 base, with 10 bases between. Germline-derived CDR1 and CDR2 are MNHNS and SASEGT. DNA for the CDR3: TGTGCCAGCAGTGTCCGATCCGTCCAAGAGACCCAGTACTTC. It translates to CASSVRSVQETQYF.